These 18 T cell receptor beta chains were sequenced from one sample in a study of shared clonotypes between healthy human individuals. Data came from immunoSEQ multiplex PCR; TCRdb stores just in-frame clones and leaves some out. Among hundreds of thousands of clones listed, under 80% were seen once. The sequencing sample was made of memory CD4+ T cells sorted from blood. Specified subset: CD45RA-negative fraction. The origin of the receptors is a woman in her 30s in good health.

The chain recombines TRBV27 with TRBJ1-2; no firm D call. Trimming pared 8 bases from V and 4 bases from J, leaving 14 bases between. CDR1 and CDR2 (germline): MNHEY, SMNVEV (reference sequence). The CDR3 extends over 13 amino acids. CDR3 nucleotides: TGTGCCAGCCGCAAGGGCTACAGCTATGGCTACACCTTC. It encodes CASRKGYSYGYTF.

The CDR3 sequence: CASSRITANTEAFF. The CDR3 region has the DNA TGCGCCAGCAGCCGAATTACAGCGAACACTGAAGCTTTCTTT. V usage is TRBV4-1 and J usage is TRBJ1-1; D is ambiguous. The germline gives CDR1 MGHRA, CDR2 YSYEKL. Trimming removed 4 bases at V and 1 base at J, with 10 bases between. The CDR3 extends over 14 amino acids.

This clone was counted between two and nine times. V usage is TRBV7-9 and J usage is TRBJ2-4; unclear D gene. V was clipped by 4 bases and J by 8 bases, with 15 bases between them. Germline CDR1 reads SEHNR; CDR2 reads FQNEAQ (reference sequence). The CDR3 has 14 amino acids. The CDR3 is CASSSYKTNHIQYF. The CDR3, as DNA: TGTGCCAGCAGCTCGTATAAAACTAACCACATTCAGTACTTC.

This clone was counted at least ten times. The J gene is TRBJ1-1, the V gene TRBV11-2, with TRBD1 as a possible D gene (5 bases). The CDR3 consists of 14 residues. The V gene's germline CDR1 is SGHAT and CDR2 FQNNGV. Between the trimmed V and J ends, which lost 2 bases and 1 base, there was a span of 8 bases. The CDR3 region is CASSLLDKNTEAFF. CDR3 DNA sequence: TGTGCCAGCAGCTTACTGGACAAGAACACTGAAGCTTTCTTT.

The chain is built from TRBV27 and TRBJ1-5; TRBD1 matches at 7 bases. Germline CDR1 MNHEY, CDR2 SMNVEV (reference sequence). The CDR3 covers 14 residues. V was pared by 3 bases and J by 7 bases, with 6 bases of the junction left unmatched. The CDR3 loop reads CASSFLGGGQPQHF. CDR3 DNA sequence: TGTGCCAGCAGTTTTCTAGGGGGCGGGCAGCCCCAGCATTTT.

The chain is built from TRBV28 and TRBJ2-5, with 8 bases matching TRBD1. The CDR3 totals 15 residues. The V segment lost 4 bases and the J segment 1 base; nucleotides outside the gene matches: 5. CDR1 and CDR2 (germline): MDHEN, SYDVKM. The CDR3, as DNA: TGTGCCAGCAGTTCCCAGACAGGGGCCCAAGAGACCCAGTACTTC. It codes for CASSSQTGAQETQYF.

CDR3 coding DNA: TGCGCCAGCAGCCAAGGTGGGGGGGGCGGCTACACCTTC. Translated: CASSQGGGGGYTF. The J gene is TRBJ1-2, the V gene TRBV5-1, with D perhaps matching TRBD1 (6 bases). The CDR3 runs 13 residues. V lost 4 bases to trimming and J lost 8 bases, with 15 bases between them. From germline, CDR1 is SGHRS and CDR2 YFSETQ.

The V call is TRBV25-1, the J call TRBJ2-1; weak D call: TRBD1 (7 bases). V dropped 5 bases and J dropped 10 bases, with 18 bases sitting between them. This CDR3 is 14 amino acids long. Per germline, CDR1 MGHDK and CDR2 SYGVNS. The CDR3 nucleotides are TGTGCCAGCAGTTATGAGGAGGGGGCTTGGGAGCAGTTCTTC. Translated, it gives CASSYEEGAWEQFF.

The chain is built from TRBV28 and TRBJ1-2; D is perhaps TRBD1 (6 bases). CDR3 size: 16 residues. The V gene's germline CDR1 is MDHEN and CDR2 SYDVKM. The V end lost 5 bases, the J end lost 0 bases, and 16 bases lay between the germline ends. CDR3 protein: CASSPPPGTTNYGYTF. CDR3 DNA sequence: TGTGCCAGCAGTCCCCCCCCCGGGACAACTAACTATGGCTACACCTTC.

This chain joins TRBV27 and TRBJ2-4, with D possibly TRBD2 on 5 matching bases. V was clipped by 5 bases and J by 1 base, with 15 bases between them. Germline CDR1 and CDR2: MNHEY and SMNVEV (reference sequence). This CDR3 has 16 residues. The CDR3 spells CASSPGRRGAKNIQYF. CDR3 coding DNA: TGTGCCAGCAGTCCCGGGCGTCGAGGGGCCAAAAACATTCAGTACTTC.

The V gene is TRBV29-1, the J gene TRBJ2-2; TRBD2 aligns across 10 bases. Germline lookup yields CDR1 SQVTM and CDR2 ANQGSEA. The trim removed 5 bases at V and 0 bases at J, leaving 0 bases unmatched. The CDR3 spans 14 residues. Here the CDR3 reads CSVTSGTNTGELFF. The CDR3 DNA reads TGCAGCGTTACTAGCGGGACGAACACCGGGGAGCTGTTTTTT.

The CDR3 nucleotides are TGTGCCAGCAGTCCACAACCGGGGGGTTCGAACACCGGGGAGCTGTTTTTT. Translated, it gives CASSPQPGGSNTGELFF. V usage is TRBV6-4 and J usage is TRBJ2-2; 7 positions match TRBD2. CDR1 and CDR2 (germline): MRHNA, SNTAGT. Trimming at V came to 5 bases and at J to 0 bases, leaving 9 bases not matched to a gene. The CDR3 length is 17 residues.

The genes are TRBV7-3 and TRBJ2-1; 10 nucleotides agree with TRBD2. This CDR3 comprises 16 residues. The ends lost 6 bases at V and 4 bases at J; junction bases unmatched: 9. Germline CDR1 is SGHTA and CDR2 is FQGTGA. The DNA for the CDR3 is TGTGCCAGCAGAATAACCGGGACTAGCGTTTACAATGAGCAGTTCTTC. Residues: CASRITGTSVYNEQFF. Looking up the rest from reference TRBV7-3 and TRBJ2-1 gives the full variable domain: GAGVSQTPSNKVTEKGKYVELRCDPISGHTALYWYRQSLGQGPEFLIYFQGTGAADDSGLPNDRFFAVRPEGSVSTLKIQRTERGDSAVYLCASRITGTSVYNEQFFGPGTRLTVL.

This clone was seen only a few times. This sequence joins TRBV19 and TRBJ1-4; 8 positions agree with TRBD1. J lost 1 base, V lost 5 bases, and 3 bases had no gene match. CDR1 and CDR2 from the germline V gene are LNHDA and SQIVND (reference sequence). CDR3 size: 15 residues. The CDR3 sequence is CASSAGTGTNEKLFF. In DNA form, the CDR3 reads TGTGCCAGTAGTGCCGGGACAGGAACTAATGAAAAACTGTTTTTT.

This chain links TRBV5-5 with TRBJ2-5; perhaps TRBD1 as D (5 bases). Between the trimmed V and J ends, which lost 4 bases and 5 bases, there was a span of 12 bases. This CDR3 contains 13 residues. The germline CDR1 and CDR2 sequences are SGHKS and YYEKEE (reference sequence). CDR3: CASSRDSIETQYF. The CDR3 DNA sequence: TGTGCCAGCAGCCGCGACAGTATCGAGACCCAGTACTTC.

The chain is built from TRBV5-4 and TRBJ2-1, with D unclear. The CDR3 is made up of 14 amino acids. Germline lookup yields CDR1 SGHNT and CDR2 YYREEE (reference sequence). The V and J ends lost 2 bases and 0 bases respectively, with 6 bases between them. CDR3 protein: CASSFYSSYNEQFF. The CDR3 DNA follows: TGTGCCAGCAGCTTTTATAGCTCCTACAATGAGCAGTTCTTC. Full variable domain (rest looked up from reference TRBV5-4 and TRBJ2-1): ETGVTQSPTHLIKTRGQQVTLRCSSQSGHNTVSWYQQALGQGPQFIFQYYREEENGRGNFPPRFSGLQFPNYSSELNVNALELDDSALYLCASSFYSSYNEQFFGPGTRLTVL.

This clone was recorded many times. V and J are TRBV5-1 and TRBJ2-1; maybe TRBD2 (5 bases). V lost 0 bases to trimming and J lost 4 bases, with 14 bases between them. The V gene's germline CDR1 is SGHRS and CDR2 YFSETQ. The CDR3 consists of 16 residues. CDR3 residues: CASSLDAGGEYNEQFF. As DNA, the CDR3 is TGCGCCAGCAGCTTGGATGCGGGTGGGGAATACAATGAGCAGTTCTTC. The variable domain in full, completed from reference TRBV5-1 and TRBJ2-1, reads KAGVTQTPRYLIKTRGQQVTLSCSPISGHRSVSWYQQTPGQGLQFLFEYFSETQRNKGNFPGRFSGRQFSNSRSEMNVSTLELGDSALYLCASSLDAGGEYNEQFFGPGTRLTVL.

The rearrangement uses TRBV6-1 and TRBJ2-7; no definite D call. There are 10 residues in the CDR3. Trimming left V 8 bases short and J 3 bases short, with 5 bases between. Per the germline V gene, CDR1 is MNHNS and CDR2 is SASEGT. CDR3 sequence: CASAFYEQYF. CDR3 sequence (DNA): TGTGCCAGCGCATTCTACGAGCAGTACTTC.